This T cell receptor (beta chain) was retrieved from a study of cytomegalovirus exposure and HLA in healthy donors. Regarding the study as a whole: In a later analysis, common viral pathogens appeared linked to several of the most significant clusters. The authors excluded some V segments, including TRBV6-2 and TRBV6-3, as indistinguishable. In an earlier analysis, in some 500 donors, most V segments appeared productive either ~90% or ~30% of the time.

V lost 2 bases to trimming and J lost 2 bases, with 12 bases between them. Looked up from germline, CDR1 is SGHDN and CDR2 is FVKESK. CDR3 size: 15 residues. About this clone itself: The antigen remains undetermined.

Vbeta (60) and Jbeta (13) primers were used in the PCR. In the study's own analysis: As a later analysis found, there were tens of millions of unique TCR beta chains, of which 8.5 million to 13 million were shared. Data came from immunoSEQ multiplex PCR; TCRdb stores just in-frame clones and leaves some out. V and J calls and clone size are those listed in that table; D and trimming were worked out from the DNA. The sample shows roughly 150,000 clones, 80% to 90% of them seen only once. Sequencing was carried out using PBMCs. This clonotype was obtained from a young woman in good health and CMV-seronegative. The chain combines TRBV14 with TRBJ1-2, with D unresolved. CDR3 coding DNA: TGTGCCAGCAGCCAATTGTCTAAGAGGAACTATGGCTACACCTTC. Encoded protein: CASSQLSKRNYGYTF.